The source of this TCR beta chain is a study of early T cells in non-severe SARS-CoV-2 infection. TCRdb analysed the 5' RACE reads with MiXCR anew, one entry per CDR3 protein. Among under 70,000 distinct CDR3 sequences listed, approximately 10% were seen once. This clonotype was recorded a few times. The ends were cut back, 4 bases at V and 3 bases at J, with 7 bases in the middle. Germline loops: CDR1 LGHDT, CDR2 YNNKEL (reference sequence). CDR3 size: 12 residues. Specimen: whole blood. This chain connects TRBV3-1 to TRBJ2-7; D gene ambiguous. This clonotype was obtained from an adult who was a healthcare worker with PCR-confirmed SARS-CoV-2 infection or an uninfected control (not recorded which). The CDR3 region has the DNA TGTGCCAGCAGCCGGCGGTTCTACGAGCAGTACTTC. It yields the protein CASSRRFYEQYF.